This T cell receptor (beta chain) was observed in a study of cytomegalovirus exposure and HLA in healthy donors. Concerning this clone: The target antigen is unknown.

V lost 0 bases and J lost 2; bases outside the gene matches: 3. This CDR3 has 15 amino acids. Germline V gives CDR1 MGHRA, CDR2 YSYEKL. Points from the study as a whole: Most observed TCR sequences were rare, whereas some public TCRs were detected in many donors.

Method: immunoSEQ multiplex PCR; TCRdb's copy keeps in-frame clones and lacks some. The table shows 150,000 to 200,000 clones, with around 85% occurring only once. The material sequenced was PBMCs. The V gene is TRBV4-1, the J gene TRBJ2-7, with 8 nucleotides matching TRBD2. The source of this sequence is a young man in good health and CMV-seropositive. CDR3 region: CASSQEPGGPYEQYF. In nucleotides, the CDR3 is TGCGCCAGCAGCCAAGAACCGGGAGGGCCCTACGAGCAGTACTTC.